The next 2 T cell receptor beta chains were all read from a single sample in a study of OX40 agonist ivuxolimab in advanced cancers. Library prep was done by the immunoSEQ multiplex PCR assay. TCRdb's version of the immuneACCESS table is confined to in-frame rearrangements and falls short of the full clone set. An unresolved V gene accounts for under half of the shortfall where checked; the remainder is of unknown origin. The sample table contains roughly 89,000 clones; only one count was recorded for 80% to 90% of them. Clones ranked in the top ten supply over 7% of the sample. This specimen was CD4+ or CD8+ T cells sorted from blood, taken in a trial of the OX40 agonist ivuxolimab. The receptors were gathered from an adult with an advanced solid tumor such as melanoma, head and neck, liver or kidney cancer.

The J gene is TRBJ1-1, the V gene TRBV7-3, with D unresolved. CDR3 length: 14 residues. The V end was cut by 2 bases, the J end by 2 bases, with 9 bases between. From germline, CDR1 is SGHTA and CDR2 FQGTGA. This chain's CDR3 is CASSLSKDNTEAFF. The CDR3 region has the DNA TGTGCCAGCAGCTTATCTAAGGACAACACTGAAGCTTTCTTT.

The gene calls are TRBV18 and TRBJ2-7; TRBD2 matches 7 bases. The ends lost 3 bases at V and 1 base at J; junction bases unmatched: 12. The V gene's germline CDR1 is KGHSH and CDR2 LQKENI. The CDR3 is made up of 17 amino acids. The CDR3 protein is CASSPPGGAGWSYEQYF. CDR3 DNA sequence: TGTGCCAGCTCACCCCCGGGGGGAGCTGGTTGGTCCTACGAGCAGTACTTC.